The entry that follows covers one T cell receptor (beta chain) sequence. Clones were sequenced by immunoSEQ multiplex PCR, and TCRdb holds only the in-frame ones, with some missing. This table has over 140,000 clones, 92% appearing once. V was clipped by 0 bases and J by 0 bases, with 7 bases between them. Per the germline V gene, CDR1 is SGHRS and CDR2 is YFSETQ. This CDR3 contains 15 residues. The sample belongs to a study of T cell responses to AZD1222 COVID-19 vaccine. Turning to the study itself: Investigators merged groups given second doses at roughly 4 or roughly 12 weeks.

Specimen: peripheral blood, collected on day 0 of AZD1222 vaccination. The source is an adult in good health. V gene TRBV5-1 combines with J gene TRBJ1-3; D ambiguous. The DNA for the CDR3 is TGCGCCAGCAGCTTGGAGGCCTCCTCTGGAAACACCATATATTTT. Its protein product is CASSLEASSGNTIYF.